Listed below are T cell receptor beta chains from one sample, sequenced in a study of technical replicates of blood from several donors. Data came from immunoSEQ multiplex PCR; TCRdb stores just in-frame clones and leaves some out. Of some 73,000 clones in the sample, 90% to 95% are singletons; the top ten hold about 4.5%. The sample was PBMCs. The receptor set was obtained from a human donor in good health. Some clones in this sample may be carry-over from other donors' samples. Each CDR3 is given with its conserved first and last residue. A D gene is named only where the DNA matches it firmly. For some rows the clone size is stated as once, few or many, or as a class when expanded; others skip it.

j_call clone_size d_call v_call cdr3_aa cdr3_nt
TRBJ2-2 NA TRBD1 TRBV10-1 CASRRQGWYTGELFF TGCGCCAGCCGCAGACAGGGTTGGTACACCGGGGAGCTGTTTTTT
TRBJ2-7 NA NA TRBV7-8 CASSYNNNYEQYF TGTGCCAGCAGCTACAACAATAACTACGAGCAGTACTTC
TRBJ2-3 NA NA TRBV7-3 CASSPGWRGYTDTQYF TGTGCCAGCAGCCCCGGCTGGCGGGGCTACACAGATACGCAGTATTTT
TRBJ1-1 once NA TRBV7-9 CASSLDVAVMNTEAFF TGTGCCAGCAGCTTAGACGTGGCAGTGATGAACACTGAAGCTTTCTTT
TRBJ2-1 medium-sized NA TRBV4-3 CASSQDRRDEQFF TGCGCCAGCAGCCAAGATCGCCGGGATGAGCAGTTCTTC
TRBJ1-2 NA TRBD1 TRBV2 CASSAGGIYGYTF TGTGCCAGCAGTGCAGGGGGGATCTATGGCTACACCTTC
TRBJ2-5 NA NA TRBV23-1 CASRHNYQETQYF TGCGCCAGCAGACACAATTACCAAGAGACCCAGTACTTC
TRBJ2-3 once NA TRBV5-4 CASVAADTQYF TGTGCCAGCGTAGCCGCAGATACGCAGTATTTT
TRBJ2-1 NA TRBD1 TRBV7-9 CASSSETTGMKYNEQFF TGTGCCAGCAGCTCAGAAACGACAGGGATGAAATACAATGAGCAGTTCTTC
TRBJ2-1 NA TRBD2 TRBV29-1 CSVDRLAGVNEQFF TGCAGCGTTGATCGGCTAGCGGGAGTAAATGAGCAGTTCTTC
TRBJ2-5 NA TRBD2 TRBV7-2 CASSWTLAGGPGEYF TGTGCCAGCAGTTGGACCTTAGCGGGAGGCCCCGGCGAGTACTTC
TRBJ1-2 NA NA TRBV2 CATSPEWGHGHTF TGTGCCACTTCGCCCGAGTGGGGCCATGGCCACACCTTC
TRBJ2-1 NA NA TRBV11-3 CASSLAGFDNEQFF TGTGCCAGCAGCTTAGCAGGGTTCGACAATGAGCAGTTCTTC
TRBJ1-5 NA NA TRBV7-6 CASSRYSNQPQHF TGTGCCAGCTCCAGATATAGCAATCAGCCCCAGCATTTT
TRBJ2-1 NA NA TRBV30 CAWSGLAHNEQFF TGTGCCTGGAGTGGGCTAGCCCACAATGAGCAGTTCTTC
TRBJ2-1 NA TRBD2 TRBV7-9 CASSRPGGSYNEQFF TGTGCCAGCAGCCGTCCGGGGGGCTCCTACAATGAGCAGTTCTTC
TRBJ2-5 NA TRBD1 TRBV7-9 CASSPQGKETQYF TGTGCCAGCAGCCCACAGGGGAAGGAGACCCAGTACTTC
TRBJ1-6 once NA TRBV6-5 CASRSYREENSPLHF TGTGCCAGCAGGTCTTACAGGGAAGAGAATTCACCCCTCCACTTT
TRBJ1-6 NA TRBD1 TRBV6-5 CASSSGQGLSPLHF TGTGCCAGCAGTTCGGGACAGGGGCTTTCACCCCTCCACTTT
TRBJ1-1 NA TRBD1 TRBV30 CAWEGQGSSEAFF TGTGCCTGGGAAGGACAGGGAAGTTCTGAAGCTTTCTTT
TRBJ2-7 NA TRBD1 TRBV7-9 CASSFDRGGEQYF TGTGCCAGCAGCTTCGACAGGGGCGGGGAGCAGTACTTC
TRBJ2-1 NA TRBD1 TRBV7-2 CASSLDRYNEQFF TGTGCCAGCAGCTTGGACAGGTACAATGAGCAGTTCTTC
TRBJ2-7 once NA TRBV7-2 CASSEARSLNPYEQYF TGTGCCAGCAGCGAGGCCCGGTCCCTAAACCCCTACGAGCAGTACTTC
TRBJ2-3 NA NA TRBV5-1 CASTDRYTDTQYF TGCGCCAGCACGGACAGATACACAGATACGCAGTATTTT
TRBJ1-1 NA TRBD1 TRBV5-1 CASSGQGRTEAFF TGCGCCAGCAGCGGACAGGGAAGAACTGAAGCTTTCTTT
TRBJ2-7 NA TRBD2 TRBV7-6 CASSLRAGGGRSYEQYF TGTGCCAGCAGCTTACGGGCCGGGGGGGGCAGATCCTACGAGCAGTACTTC
TRBJ2-2 NA TRBD2 TRBV25-1 CASSGTSGSFGELFF TGTGCCAGCAGCGGGACTAGCGGGAGTTTCGGGGAGCTGTTTTTT
TRBJ1-1 few NA TRBV30 CAWSQGLMNTEAFF TGTGCCTGGAGTCAGGGTCTAATGAACACTGAAGCTTTCTTT
TRBJ2-7 NA TRBD2 TRBV10-3 CAIKSSGNSYEQYF TGTGCCATCAAATCTAGCGGTAACTCCTACGAGCAGTACTTC
TRBJ2-7 NA TRBD2 TRBV19 CASTTGLAGAYEQYF TGTGCCAGTACCACAGGACTAGCGGGAGCCTACGAGCAGTACTTC
TRBJ2-5 NA NA TRBV7-3 CASSLTRGGQETQYF TGTGCCAGCAGCTTAACACGAGGGGGTCAAGAGACCCAGTACTTC
TRBJ1-5 NA NA TRBV4-3 CASSQDRGSNQPQHF TGCGCCAGCAGCCAAGATAGGGGTAGCAATCAGCCCCAGCATTTT
TRBJ1-6 NA NA TRBV30 CAWEGNSPLHF TGTGCCTGGGAGGGAAATTCACCCCTCCACTTT
TRBJ2-3 NA NA TRBV7-9 CASSLLREAPPADTQYF TGTGCCAGCAGCTTACTTAGGGAGGCCCCTCCAGCGGATACGCAGTATTTT
TRBJ2-1 few TRBD1 TRBV30 CAWSAGTGSFHEQFF TGTGCCTGGAGTGCGGGGACAGGGAGCTTTCATGAGCAGTTCTTC
TRBJ2-1 NA NA TRBV5-1 CASSLAGGIYNEQFF TGCGCCAGCAGCTTGGCCGGCGGGATCTACAATGAGCAGTTCTTC
TRBJ2-1 once TRBD2 TRBV2 CASRAILASEQFF TGTGCCAGCAGAGCCATACTAGCGTCTGAGCAGTTCTTC
TRBJ2-7 NA NA TRBV30 CAWDGTSYEQYF TGTGCCTGGGACGGGACTTCCTACGAGCAGTACTTC
TRBJ2-7 NA TRBD2 TRBV4-1 CASSRTETSDYEQYF TGCGCCAGCAGCCGAACCGAGACTAGCGACTACGAGCAGTACTTC
TRBJ2-3 NA TRBD2 TRBV5-6 CASSLGAGGRTDTQYF TGTGCCAGCAGCTTGGGGGCGGGGGGGCGGACAGATACGCAGTATTTT
TRBJ1-1 NA NA TRBV9 CASSVEGGGDTEAFF TGTGCCAGCAGCGTAGAGGGGGGAGGGGACACTGAAGCTTTCTTT
TRBJ2-3 NA TRBD1 TRBV5-4 CASNFRQGGTDTQYF TGTGCCAGCAACTTTAGACAGGGGGGCACAGATACGCAGTATTTT
TRBJ1-1 NA NA TRBV6-5 CASSYGRAGEAFF TGTGCCAGCAGTTACGGCAGGGCCGGTGAAGCTTTCTTT
TRBJ2-7 NA TRBD2 TRBV4-3 CASSHDGGTTYEQYF TGCGCCAGCAGCCATGACGGGGGGACCACCTACGAGCAGTACTTC
TRBJ2-3 NA NA TRBV29-1 CSVADLTDTQYF TGCAGCGTTGCAGATCTCACAGATACGCAGTATTTT
TRBJ2-7 NA TRBD2 TRBV7-9 CASSSIGLAGFYEQYF TGTGCCAGCAGCTCAATAGGACTAGCGGGATTCTACGAGCAGTACTTC
TRBJ2-6 once NA TRBV5-1 CASSLAGTTYSGANVLTF TGCGCCAGCAGCTTGGCCGGGACAACATACTCTGGGGCCAACGTCCTGACTTTC
TRBJ2-7 NA NA TRBV4-2 CASSQEGGWLVGSYEQYF TGTGCCAGCAGCCAAGAGGGGGGTTGGCTCGTAGGGTCCTACGAGCAGTACTTC
TRBJ1-1 NA TRBD1 TRBV6-1 CASSGTGWVAEAFF TGTGCCAGCAGTGGGACAGGTTGGGTCGCTGAAGCTTTCTTT
TRBJ1-6 NA NA TRBV10-3 CASTGPDSNNSPLHF TGTGCCAGTACTGGACCAGACAGTAATAATTCACCCCTCCACTTT
TRBJ2-5 NA NA TRBV7-2 CASGVGGPKETQYF TGTGCCAGCGGGGTTGGGGGCCCGAAAGAGACCCAGTACTTC
TRBJ2-3 NA NA TRBV18 CASSSLASTDTQYF TGTGCCAGCTCCTCCTTGGCATCCACAGATACGCAGTATTTT
TRBJ1-2 once TRBD1 TRBV6-1 CASKDRERGYGYTF TGTGCCAGCAAAGACAGGGAACGGGGCTATGGCTACACCTTC
TRBJ2-7 NA TRBD1 TRBV9 CASSVDRGGVEQYF TGTGCCAGCAGCGTTGACAGGGGGGGTGTCGAGCAGTACTTC
TRBJ1-5 NA NA TRBV2 CASSELQSNQPQHF TGTGCCAGCAGTGAACTACAGAGCAATCAGCCCCAGCATTTT
TRBJ2-7 NA NA TRBV14 CASSPRGYEQYF TGTGCCAGCAGCCCTCGAGGGTACGAGCAGTACTTC
TRBJ1-3 NA NA TRBV29-1 CSVHQGSGNTIYF TGCAGCGTACATCAGGGCTCTGGAAACACCATATATTTT
TRBJ2-7 once TRBD2 TRBV27 CASSKRERNYEQYF TGTGCCAGCAGTAAGCGGGAGCGAAACTACGAGCAGTACTTC
TRBJ1-2 NA NA TRBV6-4 CATPRGYTF TGTGCCACCCCCCGTGGCTACACCTTC
TRBJ2-1 NA TRBD2 TRBV27 CASRTRTSGLNEQFF TGTGCCAGCAGGACTCGGACTAGCGGGCTTAATGAGCAGTTCTTC